The TCR beta chain under discussion was sequenced for a study of cytomegalovirus exposure and HLA in healthy donors. Of note for this clone: What it binds is unknown.

Method: immunoSEQ multiplex PCR; TCRdb's copy keeps in-frame clones and lacks some. The sample lists over 60,000 clones; approximately 95% were seen once. Germline loops: CDR1 SGHVS, CDR2 FNYEAQ. The ends were cut back, 5 bases at V and 0 bases at J, with 13 bases in the middle. CDR3 length: 16 amino acids. Notes on the study in general: Through in vitro validation, a few CMV-associated chains were shown to be specific for CMV antigens.

This sequence originates from a man younger than 35 in good health and CMV-seronegative. The chain links TRBV7-6 to TRBJ1-4, with D maybe TRBD1 (5 bases). Input material: PBMCs. The chain's CDR3 is CASSPGTQSTNEKLFF. The DNA for the CDR3 is TGTGCCAGCAGCCCAGGGACTCAGTCAACTAATGAAAAACTGTTTTTT.